Sequencing of this T cell receptor (beta chain) was carried out in a study of cytomegalovirus exposure and HLA in healthy donors. Comments on this clone: The antigen is not known.

Data came from immunoSEQ multiplex PCR; TCRdb stores just in-frame clones and leaves some out. The sample shows 120,000 or so clones, over 75% of them seen only once. The germline V gene encodes CDR1 SQVTM and CDR2 ANQGSEA. The CDR3 has 13 amino acids. The trim removed 7 bases at V and 2 bases at J, leaving 6 bases unmatched. The donors were part of the validation cohort, which consisted of about 120 subjects and was separate from the first cohort of under 750 subjects. Findings of the study overall: Three chains linked to CMV were shown in vitro to be specific for CMV antigens. Subsequent analysis of the roughly 120 validation repertoires found a tendency for first-cohort TCR clusters to co-occur. Cytomegalovirus association was listed for approximately 150 TCR beta chains.

The sample comprised PBMCs. The sequence came from a woman under 40 in good health and CMV-seropositive. V and J are TRBV29-1 and TRBJ2-3, with 7 bases identical to TRBD2. CDR3 region: CSAGRGTTDTQYF. The DNA for the CDR3 is TGCAGCGCCGGGCGGGGGACCACAGATACGCAGTATTTT.